Listed here are 23 T cell receptor beta chains from one sample, sequenced in a study of blood T cell repertoires in COVID-19. Measured with immunoSEQ multiplex PCR; TCRdb has only the in-frame clones, and not every one. The sample lists hundreds of thousands of clones, roughly 89% occurring once. Sequencing input: peripheral blood. These receptors were collected from a woman in her 50s with COVID-19, enrolled during active disease.

The CDR3 bases are TGTGCCAGCAGTTCCCCAGAGGGACAGGGTACCGGGGAGCTGTTTTTT. It is translated as CASSSPEGQGTGELFF. V is TRBV27 and J is TRBJ2-2, with TRBD1 matching over 9 bases. The CDR3 loop spans 16 amino acids. The germline V gene has CDR1 MNHEY and CDR2 SMNVEV (reference sequence). After removal of 4 bases from V and 5 bases from J, the junction contained 8 bases not matched to a gene.

The chain is built from TRBV24-1 and TRBJ2-5; TRBD1 is a possible D gene (7 bases). Germline V CDR1 and CDR2: KGHDR, SFDVKD. There are 16 residues in the CDR3. The V end lost 3 bases, the J end lost 1 base, and 14 bases lay between the germline ends. The CDR3 loop reads CATSDEEGQLQETQYF. The CDR3 DNA sequence: TGTGCCACCAGTGATGAGGAGGGACAGCTCCAAGAGACCCAGTACTTC.

CDR3 nucleotides: TGTGCCAGCAGCCTTAGCGGGAACACTGAAGCTTTCTTT. Translation gives CASSLSGNTEAFF. The chain is built from TRBV7-8 and TRBJ1-1; D gene uncertain. This CDR3 has 13 residues. Germline V lookup: CDR1 SGHVS, CDR2 FQNEAQ. V shed 5 bases and J shed 1 base, with 8 bases lying between them.

This clone was found a few times. The chain's CDR3 is CAGSTAGAGNTIYF. The DNA for the CDR3 is TGTGCCGGGTCAACAGCCGGTGCTGGAAACACCATATATTTT. The chain has TRBV28 and TRBJ1-3; D uncertain. Germline CDR1 is MDHEN and CDR2 is SYDVKM. The CDR3 sequence is 14 residues long. The ends were cut back, 11 bases at V and 2 bases at J, with 16 bases in the middle.

The V gene is TRBV20-1, the J gene TRBJ2-3; TRBD2 matches 10 bases. Looked up from germline, CDR1 is DFQATT and CDR2 is SNEGSKA (reference sequence). This CDR3 has 15 amino acids. J lost 1 base, V lost 3 bases, and 4 bases had no gene match. The CDR3 nucleotides are TGCAGTGCTAGTACTAGCGGGGCGGGCACAGATACGCAGTATTTT. Its protein product is CSASTSGAGTDTQYF.

The chain employs TRBV15 and TRBJ1-2; the D gene is possibly TRBD1 (5 bases). The V gene's germline CDR1 is LNHNV and CDR2 YYDKDF (reference sequence). V was cut by 4 bases and J by 5 bases, with 11 bases left in between. The length of the CDR3 is 13 residues. CDR3 residues: CATSTGTVYGYTF. In nucleotides, the CDR3 is TGTGCCACCAGCACCGGGACTGTTTATGGCTACACCTTC.

The V gene is TRBV5-1, the J gene TRBJ1-5; D is undetermined. The CDR3 contains 16 residues. The germline V and J ends were trimmed by 4 bases and 3 bases, with 17 bases remaining between them. Germline CDR1 is SGHRS and CDR2 is YFSETQ. The chain's CDR3 is CASSLLSREANQPQHF. The CDR3 region has the DNA TGCGCCAGCAGCCTCCTCAGTCGGGAGGCCAATCAGCCCCAGCATTTT.

V usage is TRBV4-2 and J usage is TRBJ2-5; D remains ambiguous. Germline values: CDR1 LGHNA, CDR2 YNFKEQ. V dropped 5 bases and J dropped 3 bases, with 10 bases sitting between them. CDR3 length: 13 amino acids. Here the CDR3 reads CASSSAEKETQYF. The CDR3 coding sequence is TGTGCCAGCAGCAGCGCGGAAAAAGAGACCCAGTACTTC.

The rearrangement joins TRBV30 to TRBJ1-2, with TRBD1 matching 9 bases. Germline CDR1 is GTSNPN and CDR2 is SVGIG (reference sequence). This CDR3 is built from 14 residues. The V gene end was trimmed by 3 bases and the J gene end by 6 bases; junction bases not matched to a gene: 8. The CDR3 is CAWSMDRGRNGYTF. CDR3 DNA: TGTGCCTGGAGCATGGACAGGGGCAGGAATGGCTACACCTTC.

This chain joins TRBV6-6 and TRBJ2-3; 9 bases align to TRBD1. J lost 2 bases, V lost 5 bases, and 11 bases had no gene match. Germline values: CDR1 MNHNY, CDR2 SVGAGI (reference sequence). This CDR3 is 17 amino acids long. CDR3 protein: CASSPTGTGKTTDTQYF. CDR3 nucleotide sequence: TGTGCCAGCAGTCCGACCGGGACAGGGAAGACCACAGATACGCAGTATTTT.

The chain uses TRBV5-1 and TRBJ1-6; D is ambiguous. The CDR3 covers 13 residues. In germline, CDR1 is SGHRS, CDR2 YFSETQ. The germline V and J ends were trimmed by 0 bases and 10 bases, with 8 bases remaining between them. CDR3 sequence (DNA): TGCGCCAGCAGCTTGGAAAACACCTCACCCCTCCACTTT. Its translation: CASSLENTSPLHF.

J is TRBJ1-1 and V is TRBV30; 7 nucleotides agree with TRBD1. Looked up from germline, CDR1 is GTSNPN and CDR2 is SVGIG (reference sequence). This CDR3 spans 13 amino acids. V trimming: 4 bases; J trimming: 5 bases; junction bases outside the gene matches: 7. Here the CDR3 DNA reads TGTGCCTGGAACCAAGACAGGGATACTGAAGCTTTCTTT. Residues: CAWNQDRDTEAFF.

The genes are TRBV6-5 and TRBJ2-7, with 14 bases identical to TRBD2. Germline V gene lookup returns CDR1 MNHEY and CDR2 SVGAGI. The CDR3 loop spans 15 amino acids. Trimming removed 6 bases from V and 7 bases from J; junction bases left unmatched: 8. The CDR3 sequence is CASRTPGLAGVEQYF. CDR3 nucleotide sequence: TGTGCCAGCAGAACCCCGGGACTAGCGGGGGTTGAGCAGTACTTC.

V is TRBV2 and J is TRBJ2-1; D remains unclear. CDR1 and CDR2 (germline): SNHLY, FYNNEI. The CDR3 consists of 13 residues. V was clipped by 4 bases and J by 3 bases, with 7 bases between them. CDR3 residues: CASSVNSYNEQFF. The CDR3 DNA is TGTGCCAGCAGTGTAAACAGCTACAATGAGCAGTTCTTC.

The rearrangement links TRBV6-1 to TRBJ2-2, with TRBD2 as a possible D gene (6 bases). This CDR3 has 17 amino acids. Germline values: CDR1 MNHNS, CDR2 SASEGT. V lost 4 bases and J lost 4, with 19 bases in between. CDR3 protein: CASSGVAASRGTGELFF. Here the CDR3 DNA reads TGTGCCAGCAGTGGGGTAGCGGCATCACGAGGCACCGGGGAGCTGTTTTTT.

The chain employs TRBV12-3 or TRBV12-4 and TRBJ1-1, with 9 bases matching TRBD1. The J segment lost 3 bases and the V segment lost 6 bases, leaving 2 bases of the junction unmatched. The CDR3 runs 13 residues. DNA of the CDR3: TGTGCCAGCAGAGGGACAGGGCACACTGAAGCTTTCTTT. This encodes CASRGTGHTEAFF.

This clone was recorded only once. The V gene is TRBV7-9, the J gene TRBJ2-1; tentative D call: TRBD1 (6 bases). Germline lookup yields CDR1 SEHNR and CDR2 FQNEAQ (reference sequence). Trimming cost V 6 bases and J 5 bases, with 14 bases left between them. The CDR3 totals 14 residues. The CDR3, as DNA: TGTGCCAGCAGTGTCCGGGACACACACAATGAGCAGTTCTTC. Its protein is CASSVRDTHNEQFF.

The CDR3 region has the DNA TGCGCCAGCAGCCACAGGACAGGGGATTCACCCCTCCACTTT. Protein: CASSHRTGDSPLHF. The chain is built from TRBV5-1 and TRBJ1-6, with 9 nucleotides matching TRBD1. Germline V gene sequence: CDR1 SGHRS, CDR2 YFSETQ. There are 14 residues in the CDR3. V lost 4 bases to trimming and J lost 8 bases; unmatched junction nucleotides: 4. Variable domain in full (rest from reference TRBV5-1 and TRBJ1-6): KAGVTQTPRYLIKTRGQQVTLSCSPISGHRSVSWYQQTPGQGLQFLFEYFSETQRNKGNFPGRFSGRQFSNSRSEMNVSTLELGDSALYLCASSHRTGDSPLHFGNGTRLTVT.

The chain employs TRBV6-1 and TRBJ2-3; TRBD2 matches 9 bases. This CDR3 comprises 14 residues. The germline V gene encodes CDR1 MNHNS and CDR2 SASEGT. J was trimmed by 1 base and V by 7 bases; bases with no gene match: 3. The CDR3 loop is CASTTSGRTDTQYF. Here the CDR3 DNA reads TGTGCCAGCACGACTAGCGGTCGCACAGATACGCAGTATTTT.

V and J are TRBV5-1 and TRBJ2-5, with TRBD2 as a possible D gene (6 bases). The ends were cut back, 1 base at V and 3 bases at J, with 10 bases in the middle. Germline CDR1 reads SGHRS; CDR2 reads YFSETQ. CDR3 length equals 14 residues. CDR3 DNA: TGCGCCAGCAGCTTGTTGGACTATAAAGAGACCCAGTACTTC. It translates to CASSLLDYKETQYF.

In its sample, this clone was seen a few times. V gene TRBV2 combines with J gene TRBJ2-2, with TRBD1 matching 8 bases. CDR1 and CDR2 from the germline V gene are SNHLY and FYNNEI. This CDR3 has 14 residues. The trim removed 7 bases at V and 6 bases at J, leaving 7 bases unmatched. In DNA, the CDR3 is TGTGCCAGCACCGACAGGGGTACGGCCGGGGAGCTGTTTTTT. Its protein is CASTDRGTAGELFF.

The CDR3 reads CASSGGFQETQYF. The CDR3 DNA follows: TGCGCCAGCAGCGGGGGGTTCCAAGAGACCCAGTACTTC. The chain combines TRBV5-1 with TRBJ2-5, with D perhaps matching TRBD2 (6 bases). Germline loops: CDR1 SGHRS, CDR2 YFSETQ. CDR3 length: 13 amino acids. V dropped 4 bases and J dropped 1 base, with 8 bases sitting between them.

The gene calls are TRBV19 and TRBJ2-3; 16 bases map to TRBD2. V dropped 3 bases and J dropped 5; count of bases not matched to a gene: 2. The CDR3 has 16 residues. CDR1 is LNHDA, CDR2 SQIVND, per germline (reference sequence). Here the CDR3 reads CASSMGLAGGQDTQYF. The DNA for the CDR3 is TGTGCCAGTAGTATGGGACTAGCGGGGGGGCAAGATACGCAGTATTTT.